The 9 T cell receptor beta chains given below trace back to one sample, sequenced in a study of T cell repertoires in cytomegalovirus infection. Each CDR3 protein is one row after TCRdb ran MiXCR on the reads. Among hundreds of thousands of distinct CDR3 sequences listed, 35% were seen once. Sequencing was performed on PBMCs. Source of these receptors: a human donor in good health (CMV status not recorded). Some clones in this sample may be carry-over from other donors' samples.

V and J are TRBV12-5 and TRBJ1-5; D is ambiguous. Germline V CDR1 and CDR2: LGHNT, FRNRAP. Trimming removed 4 bases from V and 6 bases from J, with 13 bases in between. This CDR3 is built from 14 residues. CDR3 DNA: TGTGCTAGTGGTTCAAGACATGTTCCTCAGCCCCAGCATTTT. It translates to CASGSRHVPQPQHF.

This clonotype was seen a handful of times. The chain employs TRBV7-9 and TRBJ2-7; D is uncertain. With 8 bases removed from V and 0 bases from J, the gap between germline ends came to 17 bases. Germline V lookup: CDR1 SEHNR, CDR2 FQNEAQ (reference sequence). This CDR3 is built from 15 residues. CDR3 nucleotides: TGTGCCAGCTCCTACGGTACCCGGAGCTCCTACGAGCAGTACTTC. It specifies CASSYGTRSSYEQYF.

A few counts support this clonotype. This chain uses TRBV12-3 or TRBV12-4 with TRBJ2-6; unclear D gene. The CDR3 has 16 residues. Trimming cost V 3 bases and J 1 base, with 10 bases left between them. The CDR3, as DNA: TGTGCCAGCAGTTTCCCCGTTACATCTGGGGCCAACGTCCTGACTTTC. The encoded protein is CASSFPVTSGANVLTF.

V is TRBV11-1 and J is TRBJ2-1; 8 positions match TRBD2. In germline, CDR1 is SGHAT, CDR2 FQDESV (reference sequence). This CDR3 is built from 18 residues. The J segment lost 0 bases and the V segment lost 3 bases, leaving 10 bases of the junction unmatched. CDR3 residues: CASSLEAGRGASYNEQFF. The CDR3 bases are TGTGCCAGCAGCTTGGAGGCTGGGCGGGGGGCCTCCTACAATGAGCAGTTCTTC.

Details on this clonotype: A read error may be the cause here, since a much bigger clone is one base away. The chain is built from TRBV7-2 and TRBJ1-1; 7 bases map to TRBD1. The trim removed 7 bases at V and 4 bases at J, leaving 6 bases unmatched. The CDR3 runs to 13 residues. Germline loops: CDR1 SGHTA, CDR2 FQGNSA. The CDR3 coding sequence is TGTGCCAGCATTCTACAGGGGTTCACTGAAGCTTTCTTT. Translation: CASILQGFTEAFF.

This clonotype was detected ten times or more. The V call is TRBV27, the J call TRBJ1-1; D might be TRBD1 (6 bases). The CDR3 loop spans 14 amino acids. The V gene's germline CDR1 is MNHEY and CDR2 SMNVEV (reference sequence). V was shortened by 2 bases and J by 4 bases, with 11 bases between the two germline ends. The CDR3, as DNA: TGTGCCAGCAGTTTAGGGGGGCCGGGCACTGAAGCTTTCTTT. Protein product: CASSLGGPGTEAFF.

DNA for the CDR3: TGTGCCCCCTTCAACGAGCAGTACTTC. It translates to CAPFNEQYF. The J gene is TRBJ2-7, the V gene TRBV10-3; the D is unclear. V lost 11 bases and J lost 5, with 7 bases in between. In germline, CDR1 is ENHRY, CDR2 SYGVKD. This CDR3 region has 9 residues.

V gene TRBV24-1 combines with J gene TRBJ1-1; 7 bases line up with TRBD1. The CDR3 sequence is 15 residues long. Germline V lookup: CDR1 KGHDR, CDR2 SFDVKD. J gave up 1 base and V 8 bases, and 9 bases lay outside the gene matches. CDR3 DNA sequence: TGTGCCACCACCCTGACAGGGTGGCGGAACACTGAAGCTTTCTTT. This sequence encodes CATTLTGWRNTEAFF.

There are a few counts of this clonotype. CDR3 coding DNA: TGCGCCAGCAGCCAAGATCGTGGAGGGTTAAACACCATATATTTT. Translated: CASSQDRGGLNTIYF. The chain employs TRBV4-1 and TRBJ1-3; D uncertain. V was cut by 0 bases and J by 6 bases, with 12 bases left in between. From germline, CDR1 is MGHRA and CDR2 YSYEKL. This CDR3 is 15 amino acids long.